Below, one T cell receptor (beta chain) is given with its context. What it binds is not known. The sample is drawn from a study of graft-versus-host responses after intestinal transplantation. As for the study in general: Every one of the recipients received anti-thymocyte globulin induction and afterwards took tacrolimus and steroids for approximately three years.

Germline V lookup: CDR1 SNHLY, CDR2 FYNNEI. The CDR3 spans 11 residues. V shed 5 bases and J shed 6 bases, with 8 bases lying between them. Using immunoSEQ multiplex PCR, the repertoire was profiled, and TCRdb retains in-frame clones only, with some absent. The sample includes some 45,000 clones, roughly 95% of them seen just once. Study-level points and caveats: Recipient marrow contained GvH clones, some of which appeared first in ileum or blood.

The TCR originated in a human patient who received an intestinal transplant, so some T cells may come from the graft donor. The sample consisted of PBMCs, taken about 350 days after intestinal transplant. The rearrangement joins TRBV2 to TRBJ2-7, with D uncertain. The CDR3 protein is CASSSVGEQYF. The CDR3 DNA sequence: TGTGCCAGCAGTTCGGTGGGCGAGCAGTACTTC.